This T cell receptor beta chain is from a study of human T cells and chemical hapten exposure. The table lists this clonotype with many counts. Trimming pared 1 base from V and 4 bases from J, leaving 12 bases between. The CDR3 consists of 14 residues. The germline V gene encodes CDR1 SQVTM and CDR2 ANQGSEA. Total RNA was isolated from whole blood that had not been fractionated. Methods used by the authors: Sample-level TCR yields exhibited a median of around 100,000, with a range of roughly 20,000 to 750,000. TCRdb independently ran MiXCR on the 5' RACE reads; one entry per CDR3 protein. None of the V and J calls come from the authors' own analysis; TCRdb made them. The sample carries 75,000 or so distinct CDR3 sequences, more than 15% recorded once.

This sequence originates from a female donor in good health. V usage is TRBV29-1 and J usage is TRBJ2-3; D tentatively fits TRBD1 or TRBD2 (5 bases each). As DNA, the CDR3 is TGCAGCGTTGAAGGGGGACGGGAAGCAGATACGCAGTATTTT. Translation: CSVEGGREADTQYF.